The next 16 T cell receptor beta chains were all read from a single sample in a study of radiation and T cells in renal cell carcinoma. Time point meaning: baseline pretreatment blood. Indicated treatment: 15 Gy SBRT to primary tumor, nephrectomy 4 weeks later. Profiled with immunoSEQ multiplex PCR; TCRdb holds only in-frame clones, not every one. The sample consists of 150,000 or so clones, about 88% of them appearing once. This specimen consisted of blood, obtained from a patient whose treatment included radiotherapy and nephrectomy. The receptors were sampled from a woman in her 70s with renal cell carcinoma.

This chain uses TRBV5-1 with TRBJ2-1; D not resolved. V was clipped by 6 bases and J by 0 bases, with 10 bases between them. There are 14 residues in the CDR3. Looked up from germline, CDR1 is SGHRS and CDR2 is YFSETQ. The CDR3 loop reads CASNPEASYNEQFF. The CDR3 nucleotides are TGCGCCAGCAACCCCGAAGCCTCCTACAATGAGCAGTTCTTC.

The CDR3 region has the DNA TGTGCCAGCAGCCAAGAAGCAGGGGTTCATGGCTACACCTTC. It specifies CASSQEAGVHGYTF. V gene TRBV14 combines with J gene TRBJ1-2; TRBD1 is a possible D gene (6 bases). CDR1 is SGHDN and CDR2 is FVKESK in the germline V gene. CDR3 size: 14 residues. With 0 bases removed from V and 6 bases from J, the gap between germline ends came to 11 bases.

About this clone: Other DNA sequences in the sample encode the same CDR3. The CDR3 region is CASSLDRGQETQYF. CDR3 nucleotides: TGTGCCAGCAGCTTGGACAGAGGCCAAGAGACCCAGTACTTC. The rearrangement uses TRBV7-2 and TRBJ2-5; possible D gene TRBD1, 6 bases. Germline CDR1 is SGHTA and CDR2 is FQGNSA. The V end lost 3 bases, the J end lost 1 base, and 9 bases lay between the germline ends. The CDR3 is made up of 14 amino acids.

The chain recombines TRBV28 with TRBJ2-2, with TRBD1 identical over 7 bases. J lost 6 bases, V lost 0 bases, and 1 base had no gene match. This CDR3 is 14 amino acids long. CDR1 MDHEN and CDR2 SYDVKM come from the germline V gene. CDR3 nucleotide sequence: TGTGCCAGCAGTTTATGGCAGGGGGCCGGGGAGCTGTTTTTT. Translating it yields CASSLWQGAGELFF. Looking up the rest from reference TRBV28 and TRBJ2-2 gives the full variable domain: DVKVTQSSRYLVKRTGEKVFLECVQDMDHENMFWYRQDPGLGLRLIYFSYDVKMKEKGDIPEGYSVSREKKERFSLILESASTNQTSMYLCASSLWQGAGELFFGEGSRLTVL.

CDR3 region: CASSPGQDNSPLHF. In nucleotides, the CDR3 is TGTGCCAGCAGCCCGGGACAGGATAATTCACCCCTCCACTTT. The chain has TRBV7-3 and TRBJ1-6; TRBD1 aligns across 8 bases. The V gene end was trimmed by 5 bases and the J gene end by 5 bases; junction bases not matched to a gene: 2. CDR1 and CDR2 (germline): SGHTA, FQGTGA. The CDR3 loop spans 14 amino acids.

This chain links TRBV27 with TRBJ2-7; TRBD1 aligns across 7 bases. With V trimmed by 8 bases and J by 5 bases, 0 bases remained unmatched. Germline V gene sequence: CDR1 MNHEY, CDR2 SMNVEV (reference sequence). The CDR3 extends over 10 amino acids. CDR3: CASDRDEQYF. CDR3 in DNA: TGTGCCAGCGACAGGGACGAGCAGTACTTC.

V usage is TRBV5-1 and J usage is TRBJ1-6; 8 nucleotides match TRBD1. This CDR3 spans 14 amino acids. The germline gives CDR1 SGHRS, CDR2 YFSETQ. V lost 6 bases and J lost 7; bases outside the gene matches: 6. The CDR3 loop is CASNHGQGNSPLHF. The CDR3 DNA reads TGCGCCAGCAACCACGGACAGGGCAATTCACCCCTCCACTTT.

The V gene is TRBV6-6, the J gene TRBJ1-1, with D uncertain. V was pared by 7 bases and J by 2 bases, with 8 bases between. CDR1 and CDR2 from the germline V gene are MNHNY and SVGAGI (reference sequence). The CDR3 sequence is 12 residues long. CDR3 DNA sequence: TGTGCCAGCACAGCCCTAAACACTGAAGCTTTCTTT. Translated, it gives CASTALNTEAFF.

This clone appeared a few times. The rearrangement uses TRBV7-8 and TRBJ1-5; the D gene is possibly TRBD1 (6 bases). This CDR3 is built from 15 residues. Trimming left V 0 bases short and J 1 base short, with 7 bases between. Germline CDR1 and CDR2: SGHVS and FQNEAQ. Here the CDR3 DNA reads TGTGCCAGCAGCTTAGCCCAGGGGAGCAATCAGCCCCAGCATTTT. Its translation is CASSLAQGSNQPQHF.

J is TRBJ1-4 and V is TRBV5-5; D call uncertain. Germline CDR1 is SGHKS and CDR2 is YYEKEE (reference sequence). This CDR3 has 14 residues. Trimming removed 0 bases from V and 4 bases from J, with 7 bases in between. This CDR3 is CASSLVTHNEKLFF. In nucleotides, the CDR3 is TGTGCCAGCAGCTTGGTTACACATAATGAAAAACTGTTTTTT.

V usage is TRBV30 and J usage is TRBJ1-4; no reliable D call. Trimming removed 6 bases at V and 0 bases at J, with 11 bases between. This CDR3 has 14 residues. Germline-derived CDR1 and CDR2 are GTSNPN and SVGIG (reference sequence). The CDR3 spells CACQGYATNEKLFF. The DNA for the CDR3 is TGTGCCTGCCAAGGGTATGCAACTAATGAAAAACTGTTTTTT.

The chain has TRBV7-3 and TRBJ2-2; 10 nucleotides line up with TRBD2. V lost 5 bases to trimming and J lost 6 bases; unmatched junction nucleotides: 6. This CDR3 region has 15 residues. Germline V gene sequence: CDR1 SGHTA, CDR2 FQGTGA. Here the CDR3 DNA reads TGTGCCAGCAGCCCCGTCGGACTAGCGGCCGGGGAGCTGTTTTTT. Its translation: CASSPVGLAAGELFF.

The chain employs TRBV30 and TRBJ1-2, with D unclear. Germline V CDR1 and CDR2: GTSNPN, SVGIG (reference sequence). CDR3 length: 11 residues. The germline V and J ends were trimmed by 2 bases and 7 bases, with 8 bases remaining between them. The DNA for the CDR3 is TGTGCCTGGAGTTCCGGGAGTGGCTACACCTTC. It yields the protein CAWSSGSGYTF.

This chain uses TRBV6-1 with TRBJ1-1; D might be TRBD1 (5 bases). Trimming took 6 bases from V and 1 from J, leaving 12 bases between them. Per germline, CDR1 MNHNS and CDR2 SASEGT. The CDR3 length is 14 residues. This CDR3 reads CASRIDSANTEAFF. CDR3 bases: TGTGCCAGCAGAATTGACAGTGCGAACACTGAAGCTTTCTTT.

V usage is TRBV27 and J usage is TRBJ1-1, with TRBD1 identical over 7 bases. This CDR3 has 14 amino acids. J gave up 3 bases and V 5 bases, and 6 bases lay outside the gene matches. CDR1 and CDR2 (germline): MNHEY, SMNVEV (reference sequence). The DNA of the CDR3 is TGTGCCAGCAGTCTACAGGGGAAGCACACTGAAGCTTTCTTT. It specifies CASSLQGKHTEAFF.

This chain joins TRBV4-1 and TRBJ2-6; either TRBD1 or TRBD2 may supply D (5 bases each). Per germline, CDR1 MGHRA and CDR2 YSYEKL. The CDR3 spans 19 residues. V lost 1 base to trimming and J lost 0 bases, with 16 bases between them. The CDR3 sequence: CASSQVYRDASSGANVLTF. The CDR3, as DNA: TGCGCCAGCAGCCAAGTTTATAGGGACGCCAGCTCTGGGGCCAACGTCCTGACTTTC.